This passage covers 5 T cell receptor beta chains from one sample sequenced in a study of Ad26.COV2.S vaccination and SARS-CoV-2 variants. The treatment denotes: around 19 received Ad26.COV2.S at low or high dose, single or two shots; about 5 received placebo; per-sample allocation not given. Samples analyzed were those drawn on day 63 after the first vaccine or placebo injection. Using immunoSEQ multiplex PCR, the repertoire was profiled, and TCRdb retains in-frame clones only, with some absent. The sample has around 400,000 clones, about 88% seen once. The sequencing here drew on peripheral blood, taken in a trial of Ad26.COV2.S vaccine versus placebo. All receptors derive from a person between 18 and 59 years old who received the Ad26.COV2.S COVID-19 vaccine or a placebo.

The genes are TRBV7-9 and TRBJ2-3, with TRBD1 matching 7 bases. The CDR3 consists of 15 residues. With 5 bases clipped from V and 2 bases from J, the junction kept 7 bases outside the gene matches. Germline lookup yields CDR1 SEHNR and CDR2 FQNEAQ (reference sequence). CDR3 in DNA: TGTGCCAGCAGCCCCGGGACAGCCGCCACAGATACGCAGTATTTT. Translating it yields CASSPGTAATDTQYF.

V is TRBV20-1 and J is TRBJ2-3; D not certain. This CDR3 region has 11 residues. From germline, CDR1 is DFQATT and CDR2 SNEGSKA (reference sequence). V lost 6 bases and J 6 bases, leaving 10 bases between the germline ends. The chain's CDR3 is CSAPASDTQYF. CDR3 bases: TGCAGTGCCCCAGCCTCGGATACGCAGTATTTT.

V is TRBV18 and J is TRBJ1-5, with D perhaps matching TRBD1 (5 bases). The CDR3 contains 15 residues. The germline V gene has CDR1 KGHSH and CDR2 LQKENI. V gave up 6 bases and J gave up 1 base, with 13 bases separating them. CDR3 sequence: CASSNEQASNQPQHF. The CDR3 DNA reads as TGTGCCAGCTCTAACGAACAGGCCAGCAATCAGCCCCAGCATTTT.

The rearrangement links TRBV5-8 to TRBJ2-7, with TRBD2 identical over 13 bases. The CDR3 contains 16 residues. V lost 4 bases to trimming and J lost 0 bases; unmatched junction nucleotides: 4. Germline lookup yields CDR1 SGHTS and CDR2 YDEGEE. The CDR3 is CASSITSGRASYEQYF. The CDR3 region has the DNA TGTGCCAGCAGCATAACTAGCGGGAGGGCCTCCTACGAGCAGTACTTC.

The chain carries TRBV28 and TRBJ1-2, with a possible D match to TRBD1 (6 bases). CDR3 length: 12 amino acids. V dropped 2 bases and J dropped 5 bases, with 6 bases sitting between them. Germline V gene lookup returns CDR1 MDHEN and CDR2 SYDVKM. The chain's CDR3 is CASSLGQYGYTF. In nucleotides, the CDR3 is TGTGCCAGCAGTTTAGGACAGTATGGCTACACCTTC.